One T cell receptor (beta chain) is described in this entry. It lacks a known antigen. No base-level quality is on record; no much larger clone is a single base apart. This sample was included in a study of blood T cell repertoires in COVID-19 (dated by TCRdb to 2019 to 2021). Some background on the complete study: The collaborator samples originated in the United States, Italy and Spain and spanned the acute and convalescent phases of COVID-19. The samples were drawn from the first 160 participants of the ongoing ImmuneRACE study and from roughly 1,300 subjects provided by 6 global collaborators. The dataset comprised deeply sampled blood TCRbeta repertoires from subjects exposed to, actively infected with, or recovered from COVID-19. The material from the prospective study consisted of cDNA or gDNA derived from T cells, B-cell-depleted T cells, or PBMCs. Nearly every sample came with metadata listing a de-identified subject ID, COVID-19 status, age in years and sex. Where available, HLA class I and class II types were taken from metadata supplied by the sample provider and were not determined by assay-based typing. The repertoires were made available in a free public database intended to serve as a resource for research on the immune response to SARS-CoV-2.

Reading from cysteine to phenylalanine, the CDR3 counts 13 amino acids. Only the CDR3 DNA stays, 39 bases, in frame from base 1. The germline V gene supplies CDR1 MDHEN and CDR2 SYDVKM. Trimming removed 2 bases from V and 2 bases from J, leaving 7 bases between the germline ends. What the research found in general, with its limitations: The amount of clinical and demographic metadata varied by source and participant and was provided uncurated.

The immunoSEQ Assay, a bias-controlled multiplex PCR, was used to amplify TCRbeta CDR3 regions from genomic DNA. Per the original workflow: The number of nucleated cells in each sample was estimated by amplification of reference gene primers within the assay. To quantify the absolute abundance of each unique TCRbeta CDR3 rearrangement, sequence reads were collapsed and filtered. For each sample, productive Simpson clonality was calculated as the square root of Simpson's diversity index across productive rearrangements. What TCRdb holds here is the immuneACCESS table cut down to in-frame rearrangements. Part of the clones is not present; checked against another copy, under half of the missing clones reflect an unresolved V gene, and the others are unexplained. V and J calls and clone size are as listed in that table; D and trimming were resolved from the DNA. The sample yields 190,000 or so clones; approximately 85% were counted once. Clones ranked in the top ten supply more than 7.5% of the sample.

Participants in the prospective study were aged about 18 to 90 years, lived in some 24 United States geographic areas, and enrolled through a virtual design. In the prospective study, participants were assigned to cohorts based on the clinical history participants reported in a screening survey and a study questionnaire. For ImmuneRACE Cohort 3, a participant was defined as recovered based on two consecutive negative NP/OP PCR tests, clearance by a healthcare professional, or resolution of symptoms. In the prospective study, mobile phlebotomists collected whole blood, serum and a nasopharyngeal or oropharyngeal swab from each participant. Participants in the prospective study had the option to provide additional blood draws and questionnaires over a 2-month period. Blood samples from the prospective study were shipped frozen or at room temperature prior to DNA extraction.

The chain uses TRBV28 and TRBJ2-7; no confident D gene assignment can be made. Material: PBMCs or T cells enriched from blood (not recorded which). The TCR was taken from a woman aged 25 to 39 who had recovered from COVID-19. The CDR3 here reads CASSLSQTYEQYF. The nucleotide sequence is given as TGTGCCAGCAGTTTAAGTCAGACCTACGAGCAGTACTTC.